This T cell receptor beta chain comes out of a study of T cells in Graves' hyperthyroidism and ophthalmopathy. Patients counted as stable if ophthalmopathy did not develop within 18 months. Uncontrolled infection, other autoimmune disease, pregnancy or lactation disqualified patients from enrolment. More than 8.5 ml of fresh peripheral blood supplied the PBMCs. About this clonotype: The antigen remains undetermined.

TCR beta CDR3 regions were amplified from RNA. The TCR CDR3 first-round RT-PCR relied on the HTBI primer set. MiXCR, run by TCRdb on the multiplex PCR reads, gives a single entry per CDR3 protein. In the table there are 300,000 to 500,000 distinct CDR3 sequences, about 16% of which are singletons. General observations from the study: Separation of ophthalmopathy from stable hyperthyroidism was achieved by a 13 V-J model.

Per the germline V gene, CDR1 is WSHSY and CDR2 is SAAADI. Trimming left V 9 bases short and J 6 bases short, with 12 bases between. There are 11 residues in the CDR3. V and J are TRBV10-2 and TRBJ2-7, with TRBD1 as a possible D gene (5 bases). This clonotype was sampled from a woman between 25 and 40 years old with Graves' hyperthyroidism. The sequencing sample was made of blood. This CDR3 reads CASSGLSEQYF. For the CDR3, the DNA is TGCGCCAGTTCAGGGCTGAGCGAGCAGTACTTC.